This entry lists 18 T cell receptor beta chains sequenced from one sample in a study of regulatory T cells in long-lasting Graves disease. Time point here: persistent/refractory GD, antithyroid drugs over 5 years with positive TRAb. Following extraction of RNA from PBMCs, that RNA was used to make the TCR library. In building TCR beta libraries, iRepertoire HTBI primers were used together with Arm-PCR of CDR3 regions. TCRdb reprocessed the multiplex PCR reads via MiXCR and lists one record per CDR3 protein. The sample carries roughly 430,000 distinct CDR3 sequences, approximately 22% recorded once. The sequences come from peripheral blood mononuclear cells (PBMCs), collected when the disease was refractory, from a patient treated with antithyroid drugs. All receptors come from a female donor with Graves disease.

Comments on this clonotype: A much larger clone differs by one base, so this may be a read error. Lacking the conserved final phenylalanine or tryptophan, this CDR3 likely reflects a read error. This sequence joins TRBV27 and TRBJ1-5; TRBD1 agrees at 8 bases. V lost 3 bases, J lost 4 bases, and 5 bases stayed unmatched. The germline V gene has CDR1 MNHEY and CDR2 SMNVEV (reference sequence). This CDR3 comprises 15 residues. CDR3: CASSLMQGANQPQHL. The CDR3 DNA follows: TGTGCCAGCAGTTTGATGCAGGGGGCTAATCAGCCCCAGCATCTT.

The table lists this clonotype with many counts. V is TRBV12-3 or TRBV12-4 and J is TRBJ2-5; 7 nucleotides agree with TRBD2. The V segment lost 6 bases and the J segment 2 bases; nucleotides outside the gene matches: 6. This CDR3 contains 14 residues. CDR3 nucleotide sequence: TGTGCCAGCAGAGAGCTAGCGGCTCAAGAGACCCAGTACTTC. Protein: CASRELAAQETQYF.

This CDR3 is CSADGGNEKLFF. The CDR3 bases are TGCAGCGCCGACGGGGGTAATGAAAAACTGTTTTTT. The chain is built from TRBV29-1 and TRBJ1-4, with TRBD1 as a possible D gene (5 bases). The CDR3 sequence is 12 residues long. V lost 7 bases and J 4 bases, leaving 10 bases between the germline ends. Germline lookup yields CDR1 SQVTM and CDR2 ANQGSEA.

In its sample, this clonotype was seen many times. The V call is TRBV28, the J call TRBJ1-1, with 7 bases identical to TRBD1. Trimming took 6 bases from V and 4 from J; bases not matched to a gene: 5. The CDR3 runs to 13 residues. Germline CDR1 is MDHEN and CDR2 is SYDVKM. As DNA, the CDR3 is TGTGCCAGCAGCCACAGGGGATTCACTGAAGCTTTCTTT. Its protein product is CASSHRGFTEAFF.

The chain uses TRBV27 and TRBJ2-7, with D possibly called TRBD1 or TRBD2 (5 bases each). Per germline, CDR1 MNHEY and CDR2 SMNVEV (reference sequence). The V and J ends lost 8 bases and 9 bases respectively, with 17 bases between them. This CDR3 has 12 amino acids. The CDR3 loop is CASANSRGGQYF. The CDR3 DNA follows: TGTGCCAGCGCAAATAGCCGGGGCGGGCAGTACTTC.

The genes are TRBV18 and TRBJ2-2, with D maybe TRBD1 (5 bases). CDR1 is KGHSH and CDR2 is LQKENI in the germline V gene. This CDR3 has 16 amino acids. V lost 0 bases, J lost 1 base, and 9 bases lay in between. In nucleotides, the CDR3 is TGTGCCAGCTCACCACCAGGACATTTGAACACCGGGGAGCTGTTTTTT. It encodes CASSPPGHLNTGELFF. Combining the CDR3 with reference TRBV18 and TRBJ2-2 gives the whole variable domain NAGVMQNPRHLVRRRGQEARLRCSPMKGHSHVYWYRQLPEEGLKFMVYLQKENIIDESGMPKERFSAEFPKEGPSILRIQQVVRGDSAAYFCASSPPGHLNTGELFFGEGSRLTVL.

As concerns this clonotype: The germline gene is not matched at one end of the junction; a read error may be the cause. The CDR3 nucleotides are TGTGCCAGCAGTGAAAAAGAAGGGGCAAGCTATGGCTGCACCTTC. Translating gives CASSEKEGASYGCTF. V gene TRBV6-4 combines with J gene TRBJ1-2, with D tentatively TRBD1 (5 bases). CDR3 length equals 15 residues. Germline CDR1 MRHNA, CDR2 SNTAGT.

This clonotype was detected only a few times. The chain uses TRBV10-3 and TRBJ2-6, with unresolved D. The CDR3 runs 17 residues. V shed 2 bases and J shed 0 bases, with 11 bases lying between them. Germline V gives CDR1 ENHRY, CDR2 SYGVKD. CDR3 nucleotides: TGTGCCATCAGTGAGATAGAACCTAGCTCTGGGGCCAACGTCCTGACTTTC. Protein product: CAISEIEPSSGANVLTF.

This clonotype was picked up a small number of times. V gene TRBV3-1 combines with J gene TRBJ1-1; a possible D gene is TRBD1 (5 bases). The CDR3 runs to 17 residues. Trimming took off 3 bases at V and 4 bases at J, with 21 bases between the two ends. The germline gives CDR1 LGHDT, CDR2 YNNKEL (reference sequence). As DNA, the CDR3 is TGTGCCAGCAGCCATGCTCCGGGACCCCTTGTTGTCACTGAAGCTTTCTTT. This sequence encodes CASSHAPGPLVVTEAFF.

Here the CDR3 DNA reads TGTGCCAGCAGCCAAAAGGGACAGGGGATATACGAGCAGTACTTC. Its translation is CASSQKGQGIYEQYF. V is TRBV3-1 and J is TRBJ2-7, with 10 positions matching TRBD1. V lost 2 bases, J lost 4 bases, and 5 bases stayed unmatched. In germline, CDR1 is LGHDT, CDR2 YNNKEL (reference sequence). There are 15 residues in the CDR3.

This clonotype appeared many times. CDR3 sequence: CASNLGGPQYF. DNA for the CDR3: TGTGCCAGCAACCTTGGGGGCCCGCAGTACTTC. This chain joins TRBV2 and TRBJ2-7; weak D call: TRBD1 (6 bases). The CDR3 spans 11 residues. CDR1 SNHLY and CDR2 FYNNEI come from the germline V gene. V was cut by 7 bases and J by 9 bases, with 13 bases left in between.

The rearrangement links TRBV3-1 to TRBJ2-3; D not resolved. From germline, CDR1 is LGHDT and CDR2 YNNKEL (reference sequence). The CDR3 sequence is 12 residues long. V was shortened by 4 bases and J by 4 bases, with 6 bases between the two germline ends. In nucleotides, the CDR3 is TGTGCCAGCAGCCCCCCTTCAGATACGCAGTATTTT. As protein: CASSPPSDTQYF.

In this sample, this clonotype turned up a few times. This CDR3 reads CASCPWTGGETEAFF. CDR3 coding DNA: TGTGCCAGCTGCCCTTGGACAGGCGGTGAGACTGAAGCTTTCTTT. This rearrangement joins TRBV7-2 to TRBJ1-1, with 7 bases aligning to TRBD1. Germline CDR1 SGHTA, CDR2 FQGNSA. Losses at the gene ends were 8 bases for V and 5 bases for J; bases not matched to a gene: 14. The CDR3 runs to 15 residues.

This clonotype has more than one count but fewer than ten. The CDR3 loop reads CSPGLAGGPGDEQYF. The CDR3 DNA reads as TGCAGTCCGGGACTAGCGGGAGGGCCCGGAGACGAGCAGTACTTC. The J gene is TRBJ2-7, the V gene TRBV20-1, with 16 positions matching TRBD2. After removal of 8 bases from V and 5 bases from J, the junction contained 9 bases not matched to a gene. CDR3 length: 15 amino acids. CDR1 and CDR2 from the germline V gene are DFQATT and SNEGSKA (reference sequence).

The V gene is TRBV12-3 or TRBV12-4, the J gene TRBJ1-5; D gene unclear. The CDR3 runs 14 residues. V was shortened by 3 bases and J by 5 bases, with 11 bases between the two germline ends. The CDR3 nucleotides read TGTGCCAGCAGTTTGGCGACGGAGGATCAGCCCCAGCATTTT. Translation gives CASSLATEDQPQHF.

The V gene is TRBV15, the J gene TRBJ1-2; D perhaps matches TRBD1 (5 bases). The CDR3 consists of 18 residues. CDR1 and CDR2 (germline): LNHNV, YYDKDF (reference sequence). The germline V and J ends were trimmed by 0 bases and 2 bases, with 19 bases remaining between them. This chain's CDR3 is CATSRDLGDPGGNYGYTF. DNA of the CDR3: TGTGCCACCAGCAGAGATCTGGGGGACCCGGGAGGAAACTATGGCTACACCTTC.

This clonotype was picked up one time. With a far larger clone one base away, a read error is the likely cause. V is TRBV7-2 and J is TRBJ2-7; a possible D gene is TRBD1 (6 bases). The CDR3 has 14 residues. Germline V gene sequence: CDR1 SGHTA, CDR2 FQGNSA. The CDR3 spells CASNLGQSSYEQYF. The CDR3 coding sequence is TGTGCCAGCAACTTAGGACAGAGCTCCTACGAGCAGTACTTC. The full variable domain, rest sourced from reference TRBV7-2 and TRBJ2-7, is GAGVSQSPSNKVTEKGKDVELRCDPISGHTALYWYRQSLGQGLEFLIYFQGNSAPDKSGLPSDRFSAERTGGSVSTLTIQRTQQEDSAVYLCASNLGQSSYEQYFGPGTRLTVT.

The chain combines TRBV15 with TRBJ2-2; D possibly corresponds to TRBD1 (6 bases). The CDR3 consists of 14 residues. Germline loops: CDR1 LNHNV, CDR2 YYDKDF (reference sequence). Trimming pared 5 bases from V and 2 bases from J, leaving 9 bases between. CDR3 amino acids: CATSPGVNTGELFF. The CDR3 nucleotides are TGTGCCACCAGCCCAGGGGTTAACACCGGGGAGCTGTTTTTT.